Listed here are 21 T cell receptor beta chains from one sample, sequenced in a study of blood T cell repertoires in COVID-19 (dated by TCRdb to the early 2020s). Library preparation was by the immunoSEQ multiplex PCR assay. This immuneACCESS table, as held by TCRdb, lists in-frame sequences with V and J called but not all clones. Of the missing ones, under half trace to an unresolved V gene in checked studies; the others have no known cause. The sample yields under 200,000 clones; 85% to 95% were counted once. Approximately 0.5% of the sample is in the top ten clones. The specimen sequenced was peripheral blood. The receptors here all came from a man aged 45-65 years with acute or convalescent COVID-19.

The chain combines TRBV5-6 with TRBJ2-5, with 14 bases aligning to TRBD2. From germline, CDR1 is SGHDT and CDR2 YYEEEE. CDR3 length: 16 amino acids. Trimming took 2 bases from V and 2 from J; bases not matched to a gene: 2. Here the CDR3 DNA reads TGTGCCAGCAGCTTCGGACTAGCGGGAGGACAAGAGACCCAGTACTTC. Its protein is CASSFGLAGGQETQYF.

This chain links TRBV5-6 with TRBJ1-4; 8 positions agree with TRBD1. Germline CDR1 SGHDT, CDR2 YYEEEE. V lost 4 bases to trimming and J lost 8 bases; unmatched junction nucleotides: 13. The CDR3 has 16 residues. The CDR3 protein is CASSIQRSGDREKLFF. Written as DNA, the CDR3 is TGTGCCAGCAGCATCCAGAGGTCTGGGGACAGGGAAAAACTGTTTTTT.

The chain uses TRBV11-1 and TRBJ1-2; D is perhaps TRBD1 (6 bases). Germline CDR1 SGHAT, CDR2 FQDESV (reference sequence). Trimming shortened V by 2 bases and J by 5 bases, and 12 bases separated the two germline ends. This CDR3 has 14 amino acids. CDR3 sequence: CASSLKGTNYGYTF. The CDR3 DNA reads TGTGCCAGCAGCTTAAAAGGGACAAATTATGGCTACACCTTC.

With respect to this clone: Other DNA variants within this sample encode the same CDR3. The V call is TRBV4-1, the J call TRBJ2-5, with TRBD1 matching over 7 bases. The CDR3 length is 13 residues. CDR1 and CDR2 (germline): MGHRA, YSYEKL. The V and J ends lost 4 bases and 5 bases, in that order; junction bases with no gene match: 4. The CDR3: CASSRYRGETQYF. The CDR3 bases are TGCGCCAGCAGCCGTTACAGGGGTGAGACCCAGTACTTC.

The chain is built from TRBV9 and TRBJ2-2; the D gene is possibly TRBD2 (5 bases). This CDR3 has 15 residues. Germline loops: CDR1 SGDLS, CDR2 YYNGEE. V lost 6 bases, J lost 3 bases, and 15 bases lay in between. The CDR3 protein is CASMREDSYTGELFF. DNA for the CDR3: TGTGCCAGCATGCGTGAGGACTCCTACACCGGGGAGCTGTTTTTT. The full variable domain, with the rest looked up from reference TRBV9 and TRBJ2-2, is DSGVTQTPKHLITATGQRVTLRCSPRSGDLSVYWYQQSLDQGLQFLIQYYNGEERAKGNILERFSAQQFPDLHSELNLSSLELGDSALYFCASMREDSYTGELFFGEGSRLTVL.

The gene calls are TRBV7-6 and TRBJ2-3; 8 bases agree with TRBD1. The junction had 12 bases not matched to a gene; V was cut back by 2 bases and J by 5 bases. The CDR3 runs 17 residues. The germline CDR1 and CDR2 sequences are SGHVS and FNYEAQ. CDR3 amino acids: CASSLRRTGTGGDTQYF. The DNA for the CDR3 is TGTGCCAGCAGCTTAAGGAGGACAGGGACCGGGGGAGATACGCAGTATTTT.

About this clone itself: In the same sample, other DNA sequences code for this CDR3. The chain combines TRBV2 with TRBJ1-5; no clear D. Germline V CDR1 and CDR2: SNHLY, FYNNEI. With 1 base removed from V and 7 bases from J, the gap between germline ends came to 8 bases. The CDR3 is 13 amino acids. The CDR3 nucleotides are TGTGCCAGCAGTGAAGGCAGGTACCAGCCCCAGCATTTT. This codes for CASSEGRYQPQHF.

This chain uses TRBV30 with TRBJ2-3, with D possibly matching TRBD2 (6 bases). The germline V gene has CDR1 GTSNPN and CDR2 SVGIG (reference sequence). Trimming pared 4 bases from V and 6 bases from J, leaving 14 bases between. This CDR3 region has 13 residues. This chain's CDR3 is CAWKWGVEDTQYF. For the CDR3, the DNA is TGTGCCTGGAAATGGGGGGTTGAGGATACGCAGTATTTT.

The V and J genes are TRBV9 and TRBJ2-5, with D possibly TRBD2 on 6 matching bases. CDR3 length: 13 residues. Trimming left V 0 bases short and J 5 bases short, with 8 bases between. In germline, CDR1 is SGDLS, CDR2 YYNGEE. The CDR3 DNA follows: TGTGCCAGCAGCGTAGGGGGGAGGGAGACCCAGTACTTC. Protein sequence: CASSVGGRETQYF.

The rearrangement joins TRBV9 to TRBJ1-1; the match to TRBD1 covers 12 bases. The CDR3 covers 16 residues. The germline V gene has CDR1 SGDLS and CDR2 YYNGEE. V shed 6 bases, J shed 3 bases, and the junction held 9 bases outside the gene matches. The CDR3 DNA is TGTGCCAGCATGGGGGGACAGGGGGCAAATGACACTGAAGCTTTCTTT. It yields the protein CASMGGQGANDTEAFF. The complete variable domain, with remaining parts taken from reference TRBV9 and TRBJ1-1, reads DSGVTQTPKHLITATGQRVTLRCSPRSGDLSVYWYQQSLDQGLQFLIQYYNGEERAKGNILERFSAQQFPDLHSELNLSSLELGDSALYFCASMGGQGANDTEAFFGQGTRLTVV.

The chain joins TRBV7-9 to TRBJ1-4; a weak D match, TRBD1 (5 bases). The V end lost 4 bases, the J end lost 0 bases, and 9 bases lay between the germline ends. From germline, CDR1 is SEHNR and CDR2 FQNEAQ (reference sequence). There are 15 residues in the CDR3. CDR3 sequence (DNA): TGTGCCAGCAGCTCCCCACAGGCAACTAATGAAAAACTGTTTTTT. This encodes CASSSPQATNEKLFF.

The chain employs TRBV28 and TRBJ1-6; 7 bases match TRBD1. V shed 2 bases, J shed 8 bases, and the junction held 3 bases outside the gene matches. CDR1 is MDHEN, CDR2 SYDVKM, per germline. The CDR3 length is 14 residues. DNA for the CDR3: TGTGCCAGCAGTTTAAGACAGGGCCATTCACCCCTCCACTTT. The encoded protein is CASSLRQGHSPLHF.

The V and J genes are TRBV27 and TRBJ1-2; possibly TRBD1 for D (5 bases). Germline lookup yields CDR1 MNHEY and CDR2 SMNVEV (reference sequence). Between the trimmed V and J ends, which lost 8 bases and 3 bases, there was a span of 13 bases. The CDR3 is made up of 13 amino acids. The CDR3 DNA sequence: TGTGCCAGCGCCCCCGACAGCTACTATGGCTACACCTTC. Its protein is CASAPDSYYGYTF.

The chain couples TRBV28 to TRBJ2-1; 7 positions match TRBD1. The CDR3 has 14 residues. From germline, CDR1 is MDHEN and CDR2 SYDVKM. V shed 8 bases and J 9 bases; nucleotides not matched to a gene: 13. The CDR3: CASDRQGGSSEQFF. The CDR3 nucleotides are TGTGCCAGCGACAGACAGGGCGGTTCTAGTGAGCAGTTCTTC.

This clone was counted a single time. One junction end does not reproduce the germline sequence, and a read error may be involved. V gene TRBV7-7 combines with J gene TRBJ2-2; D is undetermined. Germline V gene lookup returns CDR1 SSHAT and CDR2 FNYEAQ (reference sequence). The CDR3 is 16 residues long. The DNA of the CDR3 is TGTGCTAGCAGCTTAGGACCCCCCGGCGGCACCGGGGAGCTGTTTTTT. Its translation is CASSLGPPGGTGELFF.

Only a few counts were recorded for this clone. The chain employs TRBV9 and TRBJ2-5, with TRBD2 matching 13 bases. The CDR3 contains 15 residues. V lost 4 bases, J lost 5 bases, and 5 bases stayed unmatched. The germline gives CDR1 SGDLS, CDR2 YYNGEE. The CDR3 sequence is CASSQGTSGIETQYF. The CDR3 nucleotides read TGTGCCAGCAGCCAAGGGACTAGCGGGATCGAGACCCAGTACTTC.

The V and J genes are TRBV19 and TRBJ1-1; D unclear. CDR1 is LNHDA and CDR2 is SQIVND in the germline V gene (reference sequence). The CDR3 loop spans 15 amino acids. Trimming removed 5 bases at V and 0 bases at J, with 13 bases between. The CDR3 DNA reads TGTGCCAGTAGTCTCCCCGGGATAATGAACACTGAAGCTTTCTTT. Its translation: CASSLPGIMNTEAFF.

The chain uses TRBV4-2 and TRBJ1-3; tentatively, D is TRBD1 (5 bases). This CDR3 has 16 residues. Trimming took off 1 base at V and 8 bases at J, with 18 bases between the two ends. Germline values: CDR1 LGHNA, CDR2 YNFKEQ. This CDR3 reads CASSQAVDTTFDTIYF. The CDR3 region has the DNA TGTGCCAGCAGCCAAGCTGTGGACACGACCTTCGACACCATATATTTT.

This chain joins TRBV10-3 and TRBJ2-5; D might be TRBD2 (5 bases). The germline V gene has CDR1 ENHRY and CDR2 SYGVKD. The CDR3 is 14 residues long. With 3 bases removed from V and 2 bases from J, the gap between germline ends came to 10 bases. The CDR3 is CAISDSGLQETQYF. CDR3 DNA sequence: TGTGCCATCAGTGACTCTGGACTGCAAGAGACCCAGTACTTC.

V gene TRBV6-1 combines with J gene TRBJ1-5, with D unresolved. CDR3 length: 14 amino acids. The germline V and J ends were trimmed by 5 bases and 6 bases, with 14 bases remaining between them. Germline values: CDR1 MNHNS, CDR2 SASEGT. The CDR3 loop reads CASSSYTGGQPQHF. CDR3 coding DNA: TGTGCCAGCAGTTCCTACACTGGCGGTCAGCCCCAGCATTTT.

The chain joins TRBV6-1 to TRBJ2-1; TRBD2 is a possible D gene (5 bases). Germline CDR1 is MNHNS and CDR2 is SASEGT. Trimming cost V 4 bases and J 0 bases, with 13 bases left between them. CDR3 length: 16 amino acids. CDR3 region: CASSAGVGSSYNEQFF. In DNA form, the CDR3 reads TGTGCCAGCAGTGCCGGGGTGGGGAGCTCCTACAATGAGCAGTTCTTC.